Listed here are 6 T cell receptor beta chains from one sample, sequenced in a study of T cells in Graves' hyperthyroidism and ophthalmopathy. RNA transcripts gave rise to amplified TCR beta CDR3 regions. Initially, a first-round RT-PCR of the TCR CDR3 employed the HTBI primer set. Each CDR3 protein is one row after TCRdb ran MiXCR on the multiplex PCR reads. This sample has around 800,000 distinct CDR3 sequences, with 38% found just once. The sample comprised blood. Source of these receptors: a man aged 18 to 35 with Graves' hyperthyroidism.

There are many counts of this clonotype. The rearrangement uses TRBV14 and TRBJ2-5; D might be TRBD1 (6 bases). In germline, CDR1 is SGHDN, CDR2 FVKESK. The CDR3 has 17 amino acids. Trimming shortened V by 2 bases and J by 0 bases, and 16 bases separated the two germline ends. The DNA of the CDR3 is TGTGCCAGCAGCCAATTCTCCGGACAGTCGTACCAAGAGACCCAGTACTTC. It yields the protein CASSQFSGQSYQETQYF.

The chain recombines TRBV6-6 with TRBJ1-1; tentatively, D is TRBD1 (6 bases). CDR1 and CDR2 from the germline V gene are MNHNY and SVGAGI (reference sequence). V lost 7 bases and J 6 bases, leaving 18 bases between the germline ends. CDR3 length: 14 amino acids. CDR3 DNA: TGTGCCAGCATCTACAGGGAGTGGGGCGCTGAAGCTTTCTTT. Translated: CASIYREWGAEAFF.

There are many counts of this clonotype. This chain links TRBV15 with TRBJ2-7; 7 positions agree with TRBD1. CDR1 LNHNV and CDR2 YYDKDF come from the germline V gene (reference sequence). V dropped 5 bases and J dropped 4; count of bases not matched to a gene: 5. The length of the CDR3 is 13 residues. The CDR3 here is CATSGDSGYEQYF. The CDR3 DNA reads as TGTGCCACCAGCGGGGACAGTGGGTACGAGCAGTACTTC.

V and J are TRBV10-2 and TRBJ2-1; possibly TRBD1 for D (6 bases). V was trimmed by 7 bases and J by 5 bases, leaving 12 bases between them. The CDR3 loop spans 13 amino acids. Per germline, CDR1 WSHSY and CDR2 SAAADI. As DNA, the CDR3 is TGCGCCAGCACCGGACAGCGCAACAATGAGCAGTTCTTC. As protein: CASTGQRNNEQFF.

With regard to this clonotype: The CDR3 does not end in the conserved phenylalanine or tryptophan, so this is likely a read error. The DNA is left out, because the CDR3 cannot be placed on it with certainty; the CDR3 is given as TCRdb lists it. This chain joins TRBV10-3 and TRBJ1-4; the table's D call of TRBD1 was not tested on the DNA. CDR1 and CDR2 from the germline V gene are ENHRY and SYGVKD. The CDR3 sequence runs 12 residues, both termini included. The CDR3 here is CAISVSATGEVY.

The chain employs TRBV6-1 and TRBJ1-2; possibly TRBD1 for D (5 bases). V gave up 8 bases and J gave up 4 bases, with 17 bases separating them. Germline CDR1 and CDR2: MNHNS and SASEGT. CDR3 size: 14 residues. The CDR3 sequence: CASSPGEGRYGYTF. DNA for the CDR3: TGTGCCAGCTCACCGGGGGAGGGACGCTATGGCTACACCTTC.